A single sample is the source of the 18 T cell receptor beta chains below, sequenced in a study of T cell repertoires in cytomegalovirus infection. Each CDR3 protein gets one entry after TCRdb re-called the reads with MiXCR. The sample has 200,000 to 300,000 distinct CDR3 sequences, about an eighth seen once. Sequenced: PBMCs. Receptor source: a human donor in good health (CMV status not recorded). Some clones in this sample may be carry-over from other donors' samples.

This chain joins TRBV6-5 and TRBJ2-2; 10 nucleotides agree with TRBD2. V lost 7 bases, J lost 2 bases, and 7 bases stayed unmatched. CDR1 and CDR2 (germline): MNHEY, SVGAGI. This CDR3 has 16 amino acids. CDR3: CASNSPSGSNTGELFF. The DNA for the CDR3 is TGTGCCAGCAATTCGCCTAGCGGGAGTAACACCGGGGAGCTGTTTTTT.

This clonotype came up a few times. V usage is TRBV6-4 and J usage is TRBJ2-1, with D tentatively TRBD1 (6 bases). Germline V CDR1 and CDR2: MRHNA, SNTAGT. This CDR3 spans 13 amino acids. The V end lost 4 bases, the J end lost 9 bases, and 13 bases lay between the germline ends. This CDR3 is CASSAGRGGEQFF. The CDR3 DNA follows: TGTGCCAGCAGTGCAGGCAGGGGCGGTGAGCAGTTCTTC.

This clonotype occurred many times. This rearrangement joins TRBV12-3 or TRBV12-4 to TRBJ2-7, with a weak D call TRBD1 (6 bases). With 6 bases removed from V and 2 bases from J, the gap between germline ends came to 11 bases. The CDR3 has 13 residues. Here the CDR3 DNA reads TGTGCCAGCAGCCAAAACAGGGCCTACGAGCAGTACTTC. Encoded protein: CASSQNRAYEQYF.

The sample holds a few counts of this clonotype. This chain connects TRBV28 to TRBJ2-7; possible D gene TRBD2, 6 bases. The V end lost 3 bases, the J end lost 6 bases, and 15 bases lay between the germline ends. The CDR3 length is 14 residues. Germline CDR1 reads MDHEN; CDR2 reads SYDVKM. The CDR3: CASSFGGGNLEQYF. The CDR3 DNA is TGTGCCAGCAGTTTCGGAGGCGGGAACCTCGAGCAGTACTTC.

This clonotype was counted between two and nine times. The chain carries TRBV28 and TRBJ2-7; 9 nucleotides align to TRBD1. V lost 6 bases to trimming and J lost 4 bases; unmatched junction nucleotides: 10. The CDR3 contains 15 residues. The germline CDR1 and CDR2 sequences are MDHEN and SYDVKM. The CDR3 here is CASRGTGTGRYEQYF. In DNA, the CDR3 is TGTGCCAGCAGGGGAACCGGGACAGGGAGGTACGAGCAGTACTTC.

The rearrangement uses TRBV5-5 and TRBJ2-1; 8 bases match TRBD1. This CDR3 region has 15 residues. J was trimmed by 4 bases and V by 4 bases; bases with no gene match: 7. From germline, CDR1 is SGHKS and CDR2 YYEKEE (reference sequence). The DNA of the CDR3 is TGTGCCAGCAGCCCCGGACAGGGTAAATACAATGAGCAGTTCTTC. Translating it yields CASSPGQGKYNEQFF.

At least ten counts were recorded for this clonotype. The genes are TRBV28 and TRBJ2-7; no reliable D call. CDR3 size: 15 residues. V was clipped by 3 bases and J by 3 bases, with 15 bases between them. CDR1 and CDR2 from the germline V gene are MDHEN and SYDVKM. The CDR3 region is CASSFPWGTDYEQYF. The CDR3 nucleotides are TGTGCCAGCAGTTTTCCGTGGGGAACAGACTACGAGCAGTACTTC.

The chain carries TRBV2 and TRBJ2-2, with 10 bases fitting TRBD2. J gave up 6 bases and V 4 bases, and 5 bases lay outside the gene matches. Germline loops: CDR1 SNHLY, CDR2 FYNNEI. This CDR3 contains 15 residues. The CDR3 reads CASSGLAGASGELFF. The DNA of the CDR3 is TGTGCCAGCAGTGGCCTAGCGGGAGCGTCCGGGGAGCTGTTTTTT.

This clonotype was observed many times. This CDR3 is CATSRDLGETQYF. The CDR3 bases are TGTGCCACCAGCAGAGATTTAGGGGAGACCCAGTACTTC. The chain joins TRBV15 to TRBJ2-5; unclear D gene. Trimming took 0 bases from V and 5 from J, leaving 7 bases between them. This CDR3 has 13 amino acids. Germline CDR1 and CDR2: LNHNV and YYDKDF (reference sequence).

This clonotype has at least ten counts. This chain connects TRBV7-2 to TRBJ1-1; no definite D call. CDR3 length: 16 amino acids. V was pared by 1 base and J by 0 bases, with 12 bases between. Germline-derived CDR1 and CDR2 are SGHTA and FQGNSA. This CDR3 is CASSLEAVPMNTEAFF. Here the CDR3 DNA reads TGTGCCAGCAGCTTAGAGGCGGTTCCTATGAACACTGAAGCTTTCTTT.

This clonotype showed up many times. The CDR3 region has the DNA TGTGCCAGCAGTTGGACGACAGGGGGCAATGAGCAGTTCTTC. Translated: CASSWTTGGNEQFF. The chain couples TRBV6-2 or TRBV6-3 to TRBJ2-1; 9 bases line up with TRBD1. V was pared by 4 bases and J by 6 bases, with 4 bases of the junction left unmatched. CDR3 length: 14 amino acids. The germline V gene encodes CDR1 MNHEY and CDR2 SVGEGT.

This clonotype turned up a few times. The chain combines TRBV12-3 or TRBV12-4 with TRBJ2-7; tentative D call: TRBD2 (5 bases). CDR3 size: 13 residues. Between the trimmed V and J ends, which lost 5 bases and 9 bases, there was a span of 17 bases. The CDR3 spells CASSSLAGKRQYF. The CDR3 DNA sequence: TGTGCCAGCAGTAGTCTTGCCGGGAAGCGGCAGTACTTC.

The chain couples TRBV11-2 to TRBJ2-7, with D possibly TRBD2 on 5 matching bases. The germline gives CDR1 SGHAT, CDR2 FQNNGV. The ends were cut back, 4 bases at V and 2 bases at J, with 9 bases in the middle. This CDR3 region has 13 residues. The CDR3 region is CASSSARAYEQYF. In nucleotides, the CDR3 is TGTGCCAGCAGCTCTGCGCGGGCCTACGAGCAGTACTTC. Supplemented by reference TRBV11-2 and TRBJ2-7, the full variable domain reads EAGVAQSPRYKIIEKRQSVAFWCNPISGHATLYWYQQILGQGPKLLIQFQNNGVVDDSQLPKDRFSAERLKGVDSTLKIQPAKLEDSAVYLCASSSARAYEQYFGPGTRLTVT.

Comment on this clonotype: The CDR3 carries no conserved terminal phenylalanine or tryptophan, so it likely arises from a read error. This chain uses TRBV28 with TRBJ2-7; either TRBD1 or TRBD2 may supply D (5 bases each). CDR1 is MDHEN and CDR2 is SYDVKM in the germline V gene. The V end lost 3 bases, the J end lost 3 bases, and 12 bases lay between the germline ends. This CDR3 has 14 amino acids. CDR3 protein: CASSFGTQNYEQYS. In DNA, the CDR3 is TGTGCCAGCAGTTTTGGGACCCAGAACTACGAGCAGTACTCC.

This clonotype was found many times. The rearrangement links TRBV7-9 to TRBJ2-3; the match to TRBD1 covers 7 bases. J gave up 2 bases and V 5 bases, and 7 bases lay outside the gene matches. CDR3 length: 15 amino acids. The germline V gene encodes CDR1 SEHNR and CDR2 FQNEAQ (reference sequence). CDR3 coding DNA: TGTGCCAGCAGCGGCCCCGGGACAGCCACAGATACGCAGTATTTT. This gives the protein CASSGPGTATDTQYF.

There are a few counts of this clonotype. V gene TRBV5-4 combines with J gene TRBJ2-1, with 10 bases lining up with TRBD2. The CDR3 contains 15 residues. The V segment lost 4 bases and the J segment 5 bases; nucleotides outside the gene matches: 6. Germline CDR1 and CDR2: SGHNT and YYREEE (reference sequence). The CDR3 spells CASSLTSGTHNEQFF. Here the CDR3 DNA reads TGTGCCAGCAGCCTTACTAGCGGGACACACAATGAGCAGTTCTTC.

Only a few counts were recorded for this clonotype. The chain combines TRBV6-5 with TRBJ1-1; 7 bases align to TRBD1. The CDR3 extends over 15 amino acids. V shed 9 bases, J shed 6 bases, and the junction held 16 bases outside the gene matches. CDR1 is MNHEY, CDR2 SVGAGI, per germline. The CDR3, as DNA: TGTGCCAGAGGGAGGGGGCGAATTTGGGTCGCTGAAGCTTTCTTT. Protein: CARGRGRIWVAEAFF.

This clonotype was seen at least ten times. CDR3: CASSLGPSTGELFF. CDR3 bases: TGTGCCAGCAGCTTAGGGCCATCCACCGGGGAGCTGTTTTTT. The chain uses TRBV7-2 and TRBJ2-2; D not certain. The CDR3 runs to 14 residues. Trimming stripped 1 base from V and 4 bases from J, with 7 bases between. CDR1 and CDR2 (germline): SGHTA, FQGNSA.